Sequencing of this T cell receptor (beta chain) was carried out in a study of CXCR3-negative and CXCR3-positive naive CD8 T cells (dated by TCRdb to about 2019). Regarding the complete study: About 150 million TRB reads were obtained in total, roughly 1.5 +/- 0.3 million reads per library. Diversity and physicochemical repertoire analyses covered about a dozen donors pooled from two independent experiments. Naive subsets from a handful of donors and memory cells from 3 donors were included in the TRBV-TRBJ cluster analysis.

The CDR3 holds 13 amino acids from the cysteine to the phenylalanine. The DNA is not on file. The germline V gene sets CDR1 to ENHRY and CDR2 to SYGVKD. Points the paper makes about the study in general: Because surface CD5, which has been linked to self-reactivity in mice, was comparable between naive subsets, TCR interaction strength was also inferred from TRB CDR3 physicochemical properties. Comparably high repertoire diversity was found in both naive subsets, whereas much lower repertoire diversity was found in memory CD8+ T cells. Compared with CXCR3-negative naive cells, CXCR3-positive naive cells had TRB CDR3s with higher hydrophobicity (lower Kidera factor 4), lower energy, and higher strength and volume indices. Freshly isolated PBMCs were used for most assays because CXCR3 expression went down partially after cryopreservation. Within the same donor, TRBV-TRBJ usage looked similar between naive CXCR3-negative and CXCR3-positive cells, but memory cells had distinct patterns.

The sample was run on a NextSeq 550. The Human TCR Profiling Kit (MiLaboratory) was used to prepare UMI-labeled 5' RACE TRB cDNA libraries. The full amount of extracted RNA was used for cDNA synthesis, and the full amount of resulting cDNA was used for PCR amplification. The libraries were made side by side, with each library going through the same number of PCR cycles. For the original study's pipeline: About 53,000 +/- 10,000 unique UMI-labeled TRB cDNA molecules per library were extracted with MIGEC and MiXCR, with at least two reads per UMI required. On average, around 40,000 +/- 10,000 functional in-frame TRB CDR3 nucleotide clonotypes lacking stop codons were found per library. After downsampling to 5000 UMI-labeled TRB molecules per sample, diversity metrics, including normalized Shannon-Wiener and Chao1, were computed in VDJtools. For the central five CDR3 residues, VDJtools calculated physicochemical properties weighted by clonotype size, namely interaction energy, strength, volume and Kidera factor 4. Once TCRdb had reprocessed the reads, it stored one entry per CDR3 protein sequence and supplied no DNA. The V and J calls here are based on TCRdb, not the publication. The table for this sample records 6,700 or so distinct CDR3 sequences. The ten top clones hold almost 1.5% of the sample.

For each CD8+ T cell subset, flow sorting was done in triplicate, and about 300,000 cells per subset went directly into RLT lysis buffer. To exclude memory contaminants, naive CD8+ T cells were stringently defined as CD45RO-CCR7+CD27+CD95-. Standard density gradient centrifugation was used to isolate peripheral blood mononuclear cells from buffy coats. A FACSAria III was used to flow-sort naive CD8+ T cells into CXCR3-negative and CXCR3-positive populations. Total RNA was extracted from sorted cells using an RNeasy Mini Kit. Without a recorded count, this clonotype is taken to be medium-sized (0.01 to 0.1%) from its frequency. This clone's antigen is unknown.

This TCR came from a human donor in good health. Some clones in this sample may be carry-over from other donors' samples. The sequence is built from TRBV10-3 and TRBJ2-3; absent DNA, TCRdb's TRBD1 call cannot be checked. Sequencing was done on a sample of naive CXCR3- CD8+ T cells from blood. The sample's cell subset or site label, in plain terms: CD45RO-CCR7+CD27+CD95- naive CD8+ T cells lacking CXCR3 (TNR3-). The CDR3 protein: CAISDRGADTQYF.